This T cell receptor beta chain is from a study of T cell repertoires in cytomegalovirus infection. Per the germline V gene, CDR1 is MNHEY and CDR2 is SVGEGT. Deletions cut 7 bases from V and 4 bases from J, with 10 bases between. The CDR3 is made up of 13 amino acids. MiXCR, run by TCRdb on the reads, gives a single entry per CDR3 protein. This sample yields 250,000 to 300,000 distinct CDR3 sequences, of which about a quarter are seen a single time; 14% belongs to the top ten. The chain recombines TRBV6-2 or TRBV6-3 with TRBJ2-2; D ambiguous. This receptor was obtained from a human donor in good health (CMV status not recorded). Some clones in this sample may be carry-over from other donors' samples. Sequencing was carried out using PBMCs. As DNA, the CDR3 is TGTGCCAGCAAGTCCACGTTCACCGGGGAGCTGTTTTTT. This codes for CASKSTFTGELFF.